This TCR beta chain was found in a study of identical twins. Findings and caveats of the study: Models underestimated out-of-frame TCR alpha sharing in monozygotic twins. Abundant beta clonotypes from cord blood bore fewer insertions; memory repertoires lacked this pattern. Cross-sectional statistics underpinned the conclusions; the same donors were not followed.

With template switching, a universal primer site was added, and the cDNA carried unique molecular identifiers. MiXCR, run by TCRdb on the 5' RACE reads, gives a single entry per CDR3 protein. This sample has approximately 590,000 distinct CDR3 sequences; around a tenth occur once, and the top ten carry roughly 3%. Worth noting for this clonotype: Its antigen is not known.

V shed 4 bases and J shed 7 bases, with 14 bases lying between them. The CDR3 loop spans 13 amino acids. The germline gives CDR1 MNHEY, CDR2 SVGEGT. These data were likewise used in another study, on yellow fever vaccine responses in identical twins.

What was sequenced was PBMCs. The clonotype originates from a woman aged 18-29 years in good health. The chain links TRBV6-2 or TRBV6-3 to TRBJ2-7; TRBD2 might be the D (5 bases). The CDR3, as DNA: TGTGCCAGCAGTTTGCGACGGAGGCTGGAGCAGTACTTC. It encodes CASSLRRRLEQYF.